This passage covers 4 T cell receptor beta chains from one sample sequenced in a study of cytomegalovirus exposure and HLA in healthy donors. It was with 60 Vbeta and 13 Jbeta primers that the PCR ran. The data were produced by immunoSEQ multiplex PCR, yet TCRdb's version contains in-frame clones alone and is incomplete. The sample consists of about 180,000 clones, 79% of them appearing once. Material for sequencing was PBMCs. The receptors come from a woman aged 35 to 49 in good health and CMV-seronegative.

J is TRBJ2-7 and V is TRBV7-8; 11 bases align to TRBD1. The ends lost 5 bases at V and 3 bases at J; junction bases unmatched: 3. The CDR3 is 14 amino acids. CDR1 and CDR2 (germline): SGHVS, FQNEAQ. The CDR3 sequence is CASSAGTGGYEQYF. In DNA form, the CDR3 reads TGTGCCAGCAGCGCCGGGACAGGGGGCTACGAGCAGTACTTC.

This clone has just one count. V is TRBV28 and J is TRBJ2-1; tentatively, D is TRBD2 (5 bases). Per the germline V gene, CDR1 is MDHEN and CDR2 is SYDVKM. The V end was cut by 4 bases, the J end by 5 bases, with 12 bases between. This CDR3 spans 14 amino acids. In DNA form, the CDR3 reads TGTGCCAGCAGTTCGGACCCCGGGGACAATGAGCAGTTCTTC. Residues: CASSSDPGDNEQFF.

The J gene is TRBJ1-5, the V gene TRBV6-1; 11 bases align to TRBD1. With V trimmed by 2 bases and J by 4 bases, 13 bases remained unmatched. The length of the CDR3 is 19 residues. Germline V lookup: CDR1 MNHNS, CDR2 SASEGT. Here the CDR3 DNA reads TGTGCCAGCAGTGAAAAGAGGACAGGGGGCCTTTTGGGGAATCAGCCCCAGCATTTT. It translates to CASSEKRTGGLLGNQPQHF.

This clone appeared once. The same CDR3 also results from other DNA sequences found in this sample. The V call is TRBV5-1, the J call TRBJ1-1; D ambiguous. The CDR3 is 15 residues long. Germline V gene sequence: CDR1 SGHRS, CDR2 YFSETQ. The V end was cut by 4 bases, the J end by 4 bases, with 17 bases between. As DNA, the CDR3 is TGCGCCAGCAGCCCCGGCCAGGTACGATCCACTGAAGCTTTCTTT. Its translation is CASSPGQVRSTEAFF.